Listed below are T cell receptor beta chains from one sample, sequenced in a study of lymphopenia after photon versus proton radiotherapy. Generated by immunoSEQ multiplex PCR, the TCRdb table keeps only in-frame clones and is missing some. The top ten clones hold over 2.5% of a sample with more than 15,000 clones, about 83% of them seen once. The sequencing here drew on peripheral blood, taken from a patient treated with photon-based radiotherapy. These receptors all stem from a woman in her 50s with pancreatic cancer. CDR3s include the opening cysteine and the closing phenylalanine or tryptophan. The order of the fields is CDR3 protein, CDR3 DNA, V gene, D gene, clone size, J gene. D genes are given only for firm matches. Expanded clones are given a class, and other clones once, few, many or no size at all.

CDR3: CSVETSYEQYF
DNA: TGCAGCGTTGAAACCAGCTACGAGCAGTACTTC
V: TRBV29-1
D: NA
size: NA
J: TRBJ2-7

CDR3: CASSLSGVVNTEAFF
DNA: TGTGCCAGCAGCTTGTCCGGGGTGGTGAACACTGAAGCTTTCTTT
V: TRBV5-4
D: NA
size: NA
J: TRBJ1-1

CDR3: CASRRNIDQGAGYGYTF
DNA: TGTGCCAGCAGGCGAAACATCGATCAGGGGGCGGGGTATGGCTACACCTTC
V: TRBV27
D: TRBD1
size: NA
J: TRBJ1-2

CDR3: CASSATGLGTGELFF
DNA: TGTGCCAGCAGCGCGACAGGGCTAGGCACCGGGGAGCTGTTTTTT
V: TRBV9
D: TRBD1
size: NA
J: TRBJ2-2

CDR3: CASSRIGEKGNEKLFF
DNA: TGCGCCAGCAGCCGGATAGGGGAAAAGGGCAATGAAAAACTGTTTTTT
V: TRBV4-3
D: NA
size: once
J: TRBJ1-4

CDR3: CASSLEGLGSNEQFF
DNA: TGCGCCAGCAGCTTGGAAGGACTGGGGTCGAATGAGCAGTTCTTC
V: TRBV5-1
D: NA
size: NA
J: TRBJ2-1

CDR3: CASSQDWLNQETQYF
DNA: TGCGCCAGCAGCCAAGATTGGCTAAACCAAGAGACCCAGTACTTC
V: TRBV4-3
D: NA
size: NA
J: TRBJ2-5

CDR3: CASMTRVVGYNEQFF
DNA: TGTGCCAGCATGACTAGGGTAGTTGGCTACAATGAGCAGTTCTTC
V: TRBV11-2
D: NA
size: few
J: TRBJ2-1

CDR3: CASSLGTGGWDYGYTF
DNA: TGTGCCAGCAGCCTCGGGACAGGGGGGTGGGACTATGGCTACACCTTC
V: TRBV7-8
D: TRBD1
size: NA
J: TRBJ1-2

CDR3: CASSYSGQVTDTQYF
DNA: TGTGCCAGCAGTTACTCAGGACAGGTCACAGATACGCAGTATTTT
V: TRBV6-5
D: TRBD1
size: once
J: TRBJ2-3

CDR3: CASSTAGVSHTGELFF
DNA: TGTGCCAGCAGCACGGCGGGAGTTTCGCACACCGGGGAGCTGTTTTTT
V: TRBV21-1
D: NA
size: NA
J: TRBJ2-2

CDR3: CASSPQGNEKLFF
DNA: TGTGCCAGCAGCCCCCAGGGTAATGAAAAACTGTTTTTT
V: TRBV2
D: NA
size: NA
J: TRBJ1-4

CDR3: CASSLGNQPQHF
DNA: TGTGCCAGCAGCCTGGGGAATCAGCCCCAGCATTTT
V: TRBV5-6
D: NA
size: NA
J: TRBJ1-5

CDR3: CASSHSGRNDEQYF
DNA: TGTGCCAGCAGCCATAGCGGGAGGAACGACGAGCAGTACTTC
V: TRBV9
D: TRBD2
size: NA
J: TRBJ2-7

CDR3: CASRPHRGYGYTF
DNA: TGTGCCAGCAGACCCCACAGGGGATATGGCTACACCTTC
V: TRBV28
D: TRBD1
size: NA
J: TRBJ1-2

CDR3: CAWSPGHEYEQYF
DNA: TGTGCCTGGAGTCCCGGACACGAGTACGAGCAGTACTTC
V: TRBV30
D: NA
size: NA
J: TRBJ2-7

CDR3: CASSQGLQGPVGQPQHF
DNA: TGCGCCAGCAGCCAAGGACTACAGGGTCCCGTGGGGCAGCCCCAGCATTTT
V: TRBV4-1
D: NA
size: once
J: TRBJ1-5

CDR3: CASSPSIGPGELFF
DNA: TGTGCCAGCAGTCCCTCCATTGGGCCCGGGGAGCTGTTTTTT
V: TRBV6-5
D: NA
size: NA
J: TRBJ2-2

CDR3: CASSPGGAGAYNEQFF
DNA: TGTGCCAGCAGCCCCGGGGGAGCGGGGGCCTACAATGAGCAGTTCTTC
V: TRBV5-4
D: TRBD2
size: once
J: TRBJ2-1

CDR3: CASSQDRDYEQYF
DNA: TGCGCCAGCAGCCAAGATCGTGACTACGAGCAGTACTTC
V: TRBV4-3
D: NA
size: once
J: TRBJ2-7

CDR3: CASLNREGETGELFF
DNA: TGTGCCAGCCTTAATCGGGAGGGAGAGACCGGGGAGCTGTTTTTT
V: TRBV11-2
D: TRBD2
size: NA
J: TRBJ2-2

CDR3: CASSHRGRDRDNGELFF
DNA: TGCGCCAGCAGCCACCGGGGCAGGGACAGGGATAACGGGGAGCTGTTTTTT
V: TRBV5-1
D: TRBD1
size: NA
J: TRBJ2-2

CDR3: CASSLPSGSNEQFF
DNA: TGTGCCAGCAGCTTACCTAGCGGGAGCAATGAGCAGTTCTTC
V: TRBV5-6
D: TRBD2
size: NA
J: TRBJ2-1